This T cell receptor beta chain was sequenced in a study of blood T cell repertoires in COVID-19. This clone was recorded at least ten times. Profiled with immunoSEQ multiplex PCR; TCRdb holds only in-frame clones, not every one. The table has about 220,000 clones, around 82% seen once. The CDR3 loop spans 14 amino acids. V dropped 1 base and J dropped 1; count of bases not matched to a gene: 2. The germline V gene has CDR1 SGHRS and CDR2 YFSETQ. The TCR was taken from a woman aged 70-85 years with acute or convalescent COVID-19. The material sequenced was peripheral blood. The chain carries TRBV5-1 and TRBJ2-7, with 7 bases identical to TRBD1. CDR3 in DNA: TGCGCCAGCAGCTTGATGGACAGGTCCTACGAGCAGTACTTC. It encodes CASSLMDRSYEQYF.